These T cell receptor beta chains were read from a single sample in a study of T cells in Graves' hyperthyroidism and ophthalmopathy. Via MiXCR, TCRdb re-called the multiplex PCR reads, giving one row per CDR3 protein. The repertoire has fewer than 350,000 distinct CDR3 sequences, roughly 15% of them found once; the top ten carry about 30%. The sequencing sample was made of blood. The origin of the receptors is a woman aged 45-60 years with Graves' hyperthyroidism that later progressed to Graves' ophthalmopathy. The CDR3 runs from the conserved cysteine through the conserved F or W. The D gene is left open where the match is weak. The size field is filled for only some rows; it gives once, few, many or a size class.

>-|many|TRBV18|TRBJ2-3
TGTGCCAGCCGACAATTAGGCGGGACGGCAGATACGCAGTATTTT
CASRQLGGTADTQYF
>-|many|TRBV19|TRBJ1-1
TGTGCCACCCAGGCCCTGGGACTCACGGCTCGGACTGAAGCTTTCTTT
CATQALGLTARTEAFF
>-|many|TRBV3-1|TRBJ2-2
TGTGCCAGCAGCCAATCCTCTTTGGGAACCGGGGAGCTGTTTTTT
CASSQSSLGTGELFF
>TRBD2|many|TRBV28|TRBJ2-2
TGTGCCAGCAGTTTATACGGGACTAGCCCCACCGGGGAGCTGTTTTTT
CASSLYGTSPTGELFF
>-|-|TRBV19|TRBJ1-1
TGTGCCAGTAGACAGTACACTGAAGCTTTCTTT
CASRQYTEAFF
>TRBD1|many|TRBV5-1|TRBJ2-7
TGCGCCAGCAGTCGGACAGGGATTGACTACGAGCAGTACTTC
CASSRTGIDYEQYF
>TRBD1|-|TRBV20-1|TRBJ1-1
TGCAGTGCAAATAGACAGGGGTCGGCAACTGAAGCTTTCTTT
CSANRQGSATEAFF
>-|-|TRBV10-2|TRBJ1-2
TGCGCCAGCAGTGACCCCCCGACAGGCTACCGGACGGACTATGGCTACACCTTC
CASSDPPTGYRTDYGYTF
>TRBD1|many|TRBV28|TRBJ2-7
TGTGCCAGTGGGACAGGGGGCTTCTACGAGCAGTACTTC
CASGTGGFYEQYF
>-|many|TRBV20-1|TRBJ2-1
TGCAGTGCTCGGCCTAGGGCGAGCTCCTACAATGAGCAGTTCTTC
CSARPRASSYNEQFF
>TRBD2|few|TRBV3-1|TRBJ2-7
TGTGCCAGCAGCCAAGATAAACTAGCGGGGTGGTACGAGCAGTACTTC
CASSQDKLAGWYEQYF
>-|many|TRBV20-1|TRBJ2-7
TGCAGTGCTAGAGATTCGCGGACTGCCTACGAGCAGTACTTC
CSARDSRTAYEQYF
>-|once|TRBV28|TRBJ1-1
TGTGCCAGCAGCGCCCGGACCCGTTTTATGAACACTGAAGCTTTCTTT
CASSARTRFMNTEAFF
>-|many|TRBV30|TRBJ2-5
TGTGCCTGGAGTGTACAGAGATTCCAAGAGACCCAGTACTTC
CAWSVQRFQETQYF
>TRBD1|many|TRBV28|TRBJ1-5
TGTGCCAGCAGACCGACAGGGACTTCAACCCAGCCCCAGCATTTT
CASRPTGTSTQPQHF
>TRBD2|many|TRBV5-6|TRBJ2-3
TGTGCCAGCAGTCGCGGACTAGCGGGCACAGATACGCAGTATTTT
CASSRGLAGTDTQYF
>TRBD2|many|TRBV2|TRBJ2-7
TGTGCCAGCAGTCAGGCTAGCGGGACCTACGAGCAGTACTTC
CASSQASGTYEQYF
>TRBD2|many|TRBV5-1|TRBJ2-1
TGCGCCAGCAGCCCGGGACTAGTTTACAATGAGCAGTTCTTC
CASSPGLVYNEQFF
>TRBD2|-|TRBV2|TRBJ2-3
TGTGCCAGCAGTGCGTGGGGGAGGGGCACAGATACGCAGTATTTT
CASSAWGRGTDTQYF
>TRBD1|many|TRBV10-1|TRBJ1-1
TGCGCCAGCAGCGAGACAGGGTACACTGAAGCTTTCTTT
CASSETGYTEAFF